A selection of T cell receptor beta chains follows, all from one sample in a study of blood T cell repertoires in COVID-19. TCRdb keeps only in-frame clones here, not all; method: immunoSEQ multiplex PCR. The sample contains a few hundred thousand clones, around four fifths of which appear only once. The sample comprised peripheral blood. These receptors were collected from a woman in her sixties or seventies with COVID-19, enrolled during active disease. Both conserved end residues are part of each CDR3. A D gene is named only where the DNA matches it firmly.

D gene: .; V gene: TRBV4-3; CDR3 protein: CASSPSAATKSTDTQYF
D gene: .; V gene: TRBV6-5; CDR3 protein: CASSLGQGGNTIYF
D gene: TRBD1; V gene: TRBV18; CDR3 protein: CASSPSGGRGYTF
D gene: TRBD2; V gene: TRBV28; CDR3 protein: CASSPGGRISYEQYF
D gene: TRBD2; V gene: TRBV2; CDR3 protein: CASSHIAGGNEQYF
D gene: .; V gene: TRBV3-1/TRBV3-2; CDR3 protein: CASSFRQAPTNEKLFF
D gene: .; V gene: TRBV30; CDR3 protein: CAWSATGYEQYF
D gene: .; V gene: TRBV9; CDR3 protein: CASSVDQGGEKLFF
D gene: .; V gene: TRBV27; CDR3 protein: CASSPRSDTQYF
D gene: TRBD2; V gene: TRBV11-2; CDR3 protein: CASSARLAGGVVDTQYF
D gene: .; V gene: TRBV4-3; CDR3 protein: CASSQDVVSYNEQFF
D gene: TRBD1; V gene: TRBV28; CDR3 protein: CASRRQGAPEAFF
D gene: TRBD1; V gene: TRBV5-1; CDR3 protein: CASSLGWTGMNTEAFF
D gene: .; V gene: TRBV11-2; CDR3 protein: CASSLGGAGSGLYNEQFF
D gene: TRBD1; V gene: TRBV19; CDR3 protein: CASSPPGTGVDQPQHF
D gene: .; V gene: TRBV2; CDR3 protein: CASILHYTDTQYF
D gene: TRBD1; V gene: TRBV27; CDR3 protein: CASSPITGGSYEQYF
D gene: .; V gene: TRBV12-3/TRBV12-4; CDR3 protein: CASRQTGGYGYTF
D gene: .; V gene: TRBV2; CDR3 protein: CASSEQGGGTEAFF
D gene: TRBD2; V gene: TRBV13; CDR3 protein: CASSTTSGSLYTGELFF
D gene: .; V gene: TRBV15; CDR3 protein: CATSRDQGREAFF
D gene: .; V gene: TRBV6-6; CDR3 protein: CASSYPLENTEAFF
D gene: .; V gene: TRBV28; CDR3 protein: CASSGNRVEYGYTF
D gene: TRBD1; V gene: TRBV19; CDR3 protein: CASRRRVGGRVYNEQFF
D gene: .; V gene: TRBV6-1; CDR3 protein: CASSEVAENEQYF
D gene: .; V gene: TRBV28; CDR3 protein: CASSSYFRSGANVLTF
D gene: .; V gene: TRBV7-6; CDR3 protein: CASSFTGSSYEQYF
D gene: .; V gene: TRBV6-2/TRBV6-3; CDR3 protein: CASSYQAGTYNEQFF
D gene: .; V gene: TRBV7-2; CDR3 protein: CASSLFPPREGYGYTF
D gene: TRBD1; V gene: TRBV5-4; CDR3 protein: CASSMGDREVMGYTF
D gene: .; V gene: TRBV11-3; CDR3 protein: CASSLDSQLYNEQFF
D gene: TRBD1; V gene: TRBV30; CDR3 protein: CAWSVGRQGNTEAFF
D gene: TRBD2; V gene: TRBV28; CDR3 protein: CASSRTSGSSYEQYF
D gene: .; V gene: TRBV29-1; CDR3 protein: CSVDGGRRETQYF
D gene: TRBD1; V gene: TRBV29-1; CDR3 protein: CSGRQGAQEKLFF
D gene: TRBD2; V gene: TRBV11-2; CDR3 protein: CASSFSPGGEQYF
D gene: TRBD2; V gene: TRBV19; CDR3 protein: CASRLLAGGVNTGELFF
D gene: .; V gene: TRBV30; CDR3 protein: CAWSKGLAYEQYF
D gene: TRBD1; V gene: TRBV28; CDR3 protein: CASRSPPGTGVVEDTGELFF
D gene: TRBD1; V gene: TRBV7-2; CDR3 protein: CASSLTSTGRITEAFF
D gene: .; V gene: TRBV18; CDR3 protein: CASSPRTPNTEAFF
D gene: .; V gene: TRBV27; CDR3 protein: CASRPDQGSYNSPLHF
D gene: TRBD2; V gene: TRBV3-1/TRBV3-2; CDR3 protein: CASSPLAGANNEQFF
D gene: TRBD1; V gene: TRBV27; CDR3 protein: CASSHRGNEKLFF